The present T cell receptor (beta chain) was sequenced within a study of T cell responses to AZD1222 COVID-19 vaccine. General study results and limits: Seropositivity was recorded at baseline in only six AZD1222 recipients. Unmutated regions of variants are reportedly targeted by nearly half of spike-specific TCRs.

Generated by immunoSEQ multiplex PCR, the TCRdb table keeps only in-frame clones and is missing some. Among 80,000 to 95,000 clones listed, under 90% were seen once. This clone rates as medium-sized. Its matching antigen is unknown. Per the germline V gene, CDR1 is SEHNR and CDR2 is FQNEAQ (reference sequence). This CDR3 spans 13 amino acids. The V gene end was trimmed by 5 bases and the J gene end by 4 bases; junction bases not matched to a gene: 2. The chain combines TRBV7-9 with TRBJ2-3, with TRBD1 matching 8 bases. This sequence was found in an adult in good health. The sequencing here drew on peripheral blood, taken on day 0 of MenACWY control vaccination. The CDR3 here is CASSDRGPDTQYF. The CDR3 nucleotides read TGTGCCAGCAGCGACAGGGGCCCAGATACGCAGTATTTT. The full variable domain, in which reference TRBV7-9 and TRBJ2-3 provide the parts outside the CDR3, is DTGVSQNPRHKITKRGQNVTFRCDPISEHNRLYWYRQTLGQGPEFLTYFQNEAQLEKSRLLSDRFSAERPKGSFSTLEIQRTEQGDSAMYLCASSDRGPDTQYFGPGTRLTVL.